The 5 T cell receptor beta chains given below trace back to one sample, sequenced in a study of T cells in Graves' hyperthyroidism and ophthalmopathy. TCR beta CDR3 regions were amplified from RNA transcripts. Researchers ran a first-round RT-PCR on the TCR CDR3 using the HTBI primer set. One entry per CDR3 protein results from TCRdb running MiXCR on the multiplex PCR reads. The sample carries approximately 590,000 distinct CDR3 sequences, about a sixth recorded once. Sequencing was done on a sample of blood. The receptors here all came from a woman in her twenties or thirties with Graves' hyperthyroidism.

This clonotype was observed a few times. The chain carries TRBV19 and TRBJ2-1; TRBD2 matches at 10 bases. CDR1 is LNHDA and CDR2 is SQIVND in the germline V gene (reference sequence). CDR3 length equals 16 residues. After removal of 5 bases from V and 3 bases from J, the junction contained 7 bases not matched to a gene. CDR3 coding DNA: TGTGCCAGTAGTCCGCTAGCGGGAGCGGACTACAATGAGCAGTTCTTC. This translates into CASSPLAGADYNEQFF.

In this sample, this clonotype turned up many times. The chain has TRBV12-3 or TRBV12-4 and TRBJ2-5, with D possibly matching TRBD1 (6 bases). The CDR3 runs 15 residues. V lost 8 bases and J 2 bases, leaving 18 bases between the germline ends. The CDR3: CASVPTGTHQETQYF. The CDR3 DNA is TGTGCCAGCGTCCCGACCGGGACACATCAAGAGACCCAGTACTTC.

The CDR3 DNA is TGTGCCAGCAGCTTGCCGGCCCTCGGGAATGAGCAGTTCTTC. The encoded protein is CASSLPALGNEQFF. The rearrangement links TRBV5-5 to TRBJ2-1; no reliable D call. The CDR3 loop spans 14 amino acids. Trimming cost V 1 base and J 7 bases, with 12 bases left between them. CDR1 and CDR2 from the germline V gene are SGHKS and YYEKEE (reference sequence).

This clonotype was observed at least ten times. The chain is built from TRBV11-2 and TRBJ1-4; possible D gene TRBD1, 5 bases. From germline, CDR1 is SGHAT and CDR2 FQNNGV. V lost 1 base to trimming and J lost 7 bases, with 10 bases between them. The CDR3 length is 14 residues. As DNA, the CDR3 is TGTGCCAGCAGCTTAGGCAGGGTAACTGAAAAACTGTTTTTT. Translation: CASSLGRVTEKLFF.

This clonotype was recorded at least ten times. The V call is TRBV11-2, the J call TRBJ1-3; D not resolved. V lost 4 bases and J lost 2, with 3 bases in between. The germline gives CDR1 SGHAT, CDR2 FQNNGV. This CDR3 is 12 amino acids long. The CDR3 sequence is CASSSAGNTIYF. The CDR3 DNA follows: TGTGCCAGCAGCTCTGCTGGAAACACCATATATTTT.